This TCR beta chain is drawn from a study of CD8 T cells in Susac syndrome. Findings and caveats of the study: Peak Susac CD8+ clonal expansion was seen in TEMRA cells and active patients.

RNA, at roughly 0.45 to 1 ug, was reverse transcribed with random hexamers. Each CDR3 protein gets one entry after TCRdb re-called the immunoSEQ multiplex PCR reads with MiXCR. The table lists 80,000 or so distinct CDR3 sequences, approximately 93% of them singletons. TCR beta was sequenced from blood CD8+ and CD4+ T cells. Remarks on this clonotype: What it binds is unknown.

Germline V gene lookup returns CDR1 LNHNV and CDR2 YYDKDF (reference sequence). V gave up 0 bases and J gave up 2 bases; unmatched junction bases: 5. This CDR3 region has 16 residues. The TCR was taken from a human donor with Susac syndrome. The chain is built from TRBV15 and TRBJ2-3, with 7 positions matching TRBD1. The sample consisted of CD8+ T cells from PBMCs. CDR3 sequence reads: CATSRDRGQSTDTQYF. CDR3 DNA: TGTGCCACCAGCAGAGATCGGGGACAGTCCACAGATACGCAGTATTTT.